Listed below are T cell receptor beta chains from one sample, sequenced in a study of blood T cell repertoires in COVID-19. Using immunoSEQ multiplex PCR, the repertoire was profiled, and TCRdb retains in-frame clones only, with some absent. The sample lists 55,000 to 70,000 clones, approximately 85% seen once, with about 40% in the top ten. The sample taken for sequencing was peripheral blood. Receptors originate from an older woman with COVID-19, enrolled during active disease. Both conserved end residues are part of each CDR3. The D gene is left open where the match is weak.

j_call v_call d_call cdr3_aa
TRBJ1-5 TRBV6-2/TRBV6-3 NA CASSPYSNQPQHF
TRBJ1-2 TRBV28 TRBD1 CASSSAGTANYGYTF
TRBJ2-7 TRBV7-9 TRBD2 CASSPGGYEQYF
TRBJ2-7 TRBV6-2/TRBV6-3 NA CASSPVSYEQYF
TRBJ1-5 TRBV7-2 NA CASSLTVQIDQPQHF
TRBJ1-2 TRBV5-1 TRBD1 CASSFGTEGYTF
TRBJ1-3 TRBV11-2 NA CASSLDGRGTTSGNTIYF
TRBJ2-5 TRBV7-9 NA CASSLVVETQYF
TRBJ2-7 TRBV7-8 TRBD2 CASSPWTSGYEQYF
TRBJ2-6 TRBV7-2 NA CASSSRVLSGANVLTF
TRBJ1-1 TRBV28 TRBD1 CASSPLGQGDTEAFF
TRBJ2-5 TRBV24-1 NA CATRGPGSETQYF
TRBJ1-2 TRBV30 NA CAWTLPGGSNYGYTF
TRBJ1-1 TRBV30 NA CAWQEDTEAFF
TRBJ2-4 TRBV2 NA CASTEGGTGSIQYF
TRBJ2-7 TRBV4-1 TRBD2 CASSQASGGTLSYEQYF
TRBJ1-2 TRBV28 TRBD1 CASSLLGTGDGYTF
TRBJ2-7 TRBV27 NA CASSLLGRNHEQYF
TRBJ2-5 TRBV9 NA CASSPGAGGTQYF
TRBJ2-3 TRBV29-1 NA CSVLLPRYSTDTQYF
TRBJ1-6 TRBV11-3 NA CASSWSGQDLNSPLHF
TRBJ1-6 TRBV3-1/TRBV3-2 TRBD1 CASSPRQGDSPLHF
TRBJ2-2 TRBV11-2 TRBD2 CASSPSGRASGELFF
TRBJ2-7 TRBV7-7 NA CASSWREGYEQYF
TRBJ2-7 TRBV19 NA CASGLGRPYDEQYF
TRBJ1-2 TRBV9 NA CASSVFGGDYGYTF
TRBJ2-3 TRBV4-3 NA CASSPSGGYVSTDTQYF
TRBJ2-7 TRBV20-1 TRBD2 CSASETSGVTYEQYF
TRBJ1-4 TRBV11-3 NA CASSLRGGGEKLFF
TRBJ1-1 TRBV7-9 NA CASSSYSAGVPEAFF
TRBJ1-5 TRBV27 NA CASSPWTEQPQHF
TRBJ1-4 TRBV4-2 NA CASSQVSVATNEKLFF
TRBJ1-2 TRBV27 TRBD1 CASSLGQGAGYTF
TRBJ2-3 TRBV7-9 NA CASSLYVGEVTDTQYF
TRBJ2-2 TRBV6-1 NA CASSEGHPYHNTGELFF